The 8 T cell receptor beta chains in this list originate from one sample, sequenced in a study of blood T cell repertoires in COVID-19. Profiling relied on immunoSEQ multiplex PCR, and the TCRdb table lists in-frame clones only, not all of them. The sample shows about 360,000 clones, more than 85% of them seen only once. Sequenced sample: peripheral blood. These receptors were taken from a human donor in a cohort sampled during active COVID-19.

The V gene is TRBV10-1, the J gene TRBJ2-5; 7 positions match TRBD1. V was clipped by 4 bases and J by 3 bases; unmatched bases: 2. CDR3 length: 13 amino acids. Per germline, CDR1 WNHNN and CDR2 SYGVQD (reference sequence). This chain's CDR3 is CASSAGGKETQYF. CDR3 nucleotide sequence: TGCGCCAGCAGTGCAGGGGGAAAAGAGACCCAGTACTTC.

The J gene is TRBJ2-5, the V gene TRBV24-1; 9 positions agree with TRBD1. With V trimmed by 4 bases and J by 5 bases, 7 bases remained unmatched. CDR3 length: 15 amino acids. Germline values: CDR1 KGHDR, CDR2 SFDVKD. CDR3 DNA sequence: TGTGCCACCAGTGACCCGGGGACAGGGAAGGAGACCCAGTACTTC. The encoded protein is CATSDPGTGKETQYF.

The chain couples TRBV4-1 to TRBJ1-6; TRBD1 aligns across 7 bases. The CDR3 is 13 amino acids. V lost 4 bases and J lost 10; bases outside the gene matches: 4. Germline CDR1 and CDR2: MGHRA and YSYEKL. CDR3 loop: CASSRTGDSPLHF. CDR3 in DNA: TGCGCCAGCAGCCGCACAGGGGACTCACCCCTCCACTTT.

The chain employs TRBV2 and TRBJ2-2; 11 bases align to TRBD2. The CDR3 runs to 15 residues. Looked up from germline, CDR1 is SNHLY and CDR2 is FYNNEI. With V trimmed by 7 bases and J by 4 bases, 5 bases remained unmatched. CDR3 coding DNA: TGTGCCAGCAACCAACTAGCGGGAGCCACCGGGGAGCTGTTTTTT. This sequence encodes CASNQLAGATGELFF.

This chain uses TRBV9 with TRBJ1-3, with 7 bases matching TRBD1. V lost 1 base, J lost 4 bases, and 14 bases stayed unmatched. The CDR3 spans 18 residues. Per germline, CDR1 SGDLS and CDR2 YYNGEE. The CDR3 DNA is TGTGCCAGCAGCGTAACCGTCACCGACAGGGATGGGGGAAACACCATATATTTT. Translated: CASSVTVTDRDGGNTIYF.

CDR3 sequence (DNA): TGTGCCAGCAGCTTAGGACAGATCCAAGAGACCCAGTACTTC. Translating gives CASSLGQIQETQYF. The chain links TRBV13 to TRBJ2-5; D uncertain. The CDR3 spans 14 residues. V was trimmed by 0 bases and J by 1 base, leaving 6 bases between them. Germline lookup yields CDR1 PRHDT and CDR2 FYEKMQ (reference sequence).

The table lists this clone with a count of one. The chain carries TRBV5-1 and TRBJ2-7; 8 bases align to TRBD2. This CDR3 region has 14 residues. Trimming cost V 0 bases and J 4 bases; bases outside gene matches: 3. Germline values: CDR1 SGHRS, CDR2 YFSETQ. The chain's CDR3 is CASSLGTSRYEQYF. Written as DNA, the CDR3 is TGCGCCAGCAGCTTGGGGACTAGCAGGTACGAGCAGTACTTC.

The CDR3 DNA reads TGTGCCAGCAGTTTACAGGGGGCGCGCGAGCAGTACTTC. This translates into CASSLQGAREQYF. V usage is TRBV28 and J usage is TRBJ2-7; 8 positions match TRBD1. CDR1 and CDR2 from the germline V gene are MDHEN and SYDVKM. The CDR3 extends over 13 amino acids. V dropped 2 bases and J dropped 6; count of bases not matched to a gene: 3.